This T cell receptor (beta chain) was profiled in a study of T-cell memory formation after mild COVID-19. Each CDR3 protein is one row after TCRdb ran MiXCR on the 5' RACE reads. The table lists some 49,000 distinct CDR3 sequences, roughly a quarter of them singletons. The CDR3 is made up of 15 amino acids. Germline assignment: CDR1 SGHAT and CDR2 FQNNGV. Trimming pared 5 bases from V and 13 bases from J, leaving 24 bases between. The chain combines TRBV11-2 with TRBJ2-1; D is perhaps TRBD1 (5 bases). Material: PBMCs or a T cell subset sorted from them (not recorded which). This sequence was found in a man aged 18 to 29 who had mild COVID-19 (a few samples of this study predate the infection). Cell type and time point are not known. CDR3 sequence reads: CASSRRALYNEGQFF. The CDR3 nucleotides are TGTGCCAGCAGCCGCAGGGCCCTATACAATGAAGGACAGTTCTTC.